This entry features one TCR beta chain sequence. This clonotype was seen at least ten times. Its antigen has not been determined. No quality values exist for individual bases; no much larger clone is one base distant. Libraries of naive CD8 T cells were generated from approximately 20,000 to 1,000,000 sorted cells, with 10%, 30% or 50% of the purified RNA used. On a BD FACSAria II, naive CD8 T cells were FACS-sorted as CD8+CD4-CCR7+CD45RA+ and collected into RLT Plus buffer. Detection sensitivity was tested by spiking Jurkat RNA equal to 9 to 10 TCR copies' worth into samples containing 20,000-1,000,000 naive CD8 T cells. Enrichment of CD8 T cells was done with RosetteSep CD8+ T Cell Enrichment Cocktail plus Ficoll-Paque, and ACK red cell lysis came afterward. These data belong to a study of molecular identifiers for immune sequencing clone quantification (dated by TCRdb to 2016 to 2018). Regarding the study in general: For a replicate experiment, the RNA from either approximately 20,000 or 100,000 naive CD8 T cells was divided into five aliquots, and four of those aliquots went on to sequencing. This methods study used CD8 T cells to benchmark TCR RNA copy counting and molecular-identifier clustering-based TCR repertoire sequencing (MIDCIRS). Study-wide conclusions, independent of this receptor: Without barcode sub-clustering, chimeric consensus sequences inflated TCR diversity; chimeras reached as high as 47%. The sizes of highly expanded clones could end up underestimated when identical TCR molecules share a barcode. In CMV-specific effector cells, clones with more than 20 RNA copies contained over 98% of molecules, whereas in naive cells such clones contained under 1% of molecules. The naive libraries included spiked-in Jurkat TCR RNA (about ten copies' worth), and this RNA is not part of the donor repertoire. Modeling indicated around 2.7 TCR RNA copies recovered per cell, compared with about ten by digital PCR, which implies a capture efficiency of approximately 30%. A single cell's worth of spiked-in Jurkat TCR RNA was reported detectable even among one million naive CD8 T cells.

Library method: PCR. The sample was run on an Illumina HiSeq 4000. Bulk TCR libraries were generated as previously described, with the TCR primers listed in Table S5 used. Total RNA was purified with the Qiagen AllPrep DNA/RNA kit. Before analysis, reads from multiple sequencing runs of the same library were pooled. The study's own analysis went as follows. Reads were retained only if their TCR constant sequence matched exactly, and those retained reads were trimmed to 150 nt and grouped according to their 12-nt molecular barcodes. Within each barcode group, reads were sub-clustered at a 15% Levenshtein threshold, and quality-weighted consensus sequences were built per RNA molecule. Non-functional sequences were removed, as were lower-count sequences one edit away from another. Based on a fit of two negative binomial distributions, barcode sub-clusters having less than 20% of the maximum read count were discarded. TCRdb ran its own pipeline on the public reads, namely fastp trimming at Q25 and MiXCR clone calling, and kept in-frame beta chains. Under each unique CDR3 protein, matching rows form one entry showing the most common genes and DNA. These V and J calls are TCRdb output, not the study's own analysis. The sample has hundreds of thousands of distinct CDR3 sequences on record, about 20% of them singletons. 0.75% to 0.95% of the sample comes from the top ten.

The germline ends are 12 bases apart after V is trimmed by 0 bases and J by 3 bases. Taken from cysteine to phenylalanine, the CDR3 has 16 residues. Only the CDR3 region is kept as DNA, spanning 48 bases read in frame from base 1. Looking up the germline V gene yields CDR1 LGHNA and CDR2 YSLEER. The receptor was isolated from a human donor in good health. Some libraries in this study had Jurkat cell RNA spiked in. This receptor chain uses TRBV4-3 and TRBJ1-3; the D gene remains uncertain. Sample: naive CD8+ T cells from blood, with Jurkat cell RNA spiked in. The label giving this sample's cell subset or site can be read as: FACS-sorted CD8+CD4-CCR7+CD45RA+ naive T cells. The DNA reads TGCGCCAGCAGCCAAGAATCGAGCCGGATTGGAAACACCATATATTTT. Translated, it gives CASSQESSRIGNTIYF.